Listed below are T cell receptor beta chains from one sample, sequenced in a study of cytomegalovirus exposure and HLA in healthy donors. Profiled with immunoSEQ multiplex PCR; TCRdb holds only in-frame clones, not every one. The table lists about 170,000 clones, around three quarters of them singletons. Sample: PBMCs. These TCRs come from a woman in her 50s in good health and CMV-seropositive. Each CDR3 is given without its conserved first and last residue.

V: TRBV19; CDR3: ASSRGGDSYEQY
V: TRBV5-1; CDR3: ASSTGTEASYEQY
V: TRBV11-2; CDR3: ASKRGQNTEAF
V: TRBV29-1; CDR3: SVPHSDSSSQETQY
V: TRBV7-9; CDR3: ASSLQGGKGRTEAF
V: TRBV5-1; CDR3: ASTLGQHIMNTEAF
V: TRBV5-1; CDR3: ASSSQDGGGSTDTQY
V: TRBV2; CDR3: ASIQILSGELF
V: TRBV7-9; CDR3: ASSQRTSGRGYEQY
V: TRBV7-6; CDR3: ASSSQAGEGYT
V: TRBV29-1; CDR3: SVELSSDTQY
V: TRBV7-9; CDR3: ASSPGTGRDTEAF
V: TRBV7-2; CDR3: ASSSPGQGTYGYT
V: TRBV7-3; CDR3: ASSPEGGRWKEQY
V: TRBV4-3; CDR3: ASSRLRGGNSPLH
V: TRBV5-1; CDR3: ASSLGTGKNQPQH
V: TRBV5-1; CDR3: ASSLSSGDYGYT
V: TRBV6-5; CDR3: ASSSYYEQY
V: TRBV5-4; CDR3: ASSSGTGANVLT
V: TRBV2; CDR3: ASSGVTRYLAETQY
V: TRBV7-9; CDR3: ASSSRGYETQY
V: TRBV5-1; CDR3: ASSLLAGGLAEAF
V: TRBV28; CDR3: ASTLAAYNEQF
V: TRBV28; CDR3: ASSFSGSRNTIY
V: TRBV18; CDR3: ASSPKDRGVDEQY
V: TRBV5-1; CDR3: ASSLQPDRPEGYT
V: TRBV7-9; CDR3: ASRGTTGVIGELF
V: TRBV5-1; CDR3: ASSLVAGETDTQY
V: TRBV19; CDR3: ASSIAQGGWEQF
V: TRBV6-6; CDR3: ASSYLGGVLVEQF
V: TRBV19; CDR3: ASSMDRGYNEQF
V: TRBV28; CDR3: ASARGTYGYT
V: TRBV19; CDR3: ASSIWTGPDQPQH
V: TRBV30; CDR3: AWNQGNSPLH
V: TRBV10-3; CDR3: AISEPDRIVQY
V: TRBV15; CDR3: ATSRERTSGTYEQY
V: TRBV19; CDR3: ASNQGAVNTEAF
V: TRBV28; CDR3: ASSYPLKARTDRETDTQY
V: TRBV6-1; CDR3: ASSDLAGGAKDTQY
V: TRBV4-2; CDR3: ASSQVGTEGYGYT
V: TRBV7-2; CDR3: ASSRDRRGNTIY
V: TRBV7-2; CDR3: ASSLAQSNYGYT
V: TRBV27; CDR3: ASSLTPGTEAF
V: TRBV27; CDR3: ASSYYPSATGGRATEAF
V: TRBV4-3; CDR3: ASSQGTTGFQSNEKLF